Following are 15 T cell receptor beta chains from one sample sequenced in a study of shared clonotypes between healthy human individuals. Only in-frame clones appear in the TCRdb table, and some are missing; sequencing was by immunoSEQ multiplex PCR. The sample carries about 1 million clones, about 75% recorded once. The sample consisted of memory CD4+ T cells sorted from blood. Subset noted: CD45RA-negative fraction. The receptors were sampled from a man younger than 35 in good health.

Points on this clone: The same CDR3 can be traced to other DNA sequences in this sample. The rearrangement uses TRBV18 and TRBJ1-3; the D is unclear. The CDR3 extends over 15 amino acids. Trimming cost V 0 bases and J 3 bases, with 9 bases left between them. Germline V gives CDR1 KGHSH, CDR2 LQKENI. The CDR3 loop reads CASSPPGSNGNTIYF. In DNA form, the CDR3 reads TGTGCCAGCTCACCACCCGGGTCTAATGGAAACACCATATATTTT.

V usage is TRBV30 and J usage is TRBJ2-5; D could derive from TRBD1 or TRBD2 (6 bases each). CDR3 length: 13 amino acids. Trimming shortened V by 4 bases and J by 8 bases, and 17 bases separated the two germline ends. CDR1 is GTSNPN, CDR2 SVGIG, per germline (reference sequence). CDR3 nucleotides: TGTGCCTGGATCCAGTCCGGGGGCCTCACCCAGTACTTC. Amino acids: CAWIQSGGLTQYF.

The CDR3 coding sequence is TGTGCCAGCAGTACACTCAGGGGAGAGGGCTATGGCTACACCTTC. This sequence encodes CASSTLRGEGYGYTF. This chain links TRBV6-5 with TRBJ1-2; possibly TRBD1 for D (6 bases). Germline CDR1 MNHEY, CDR2 SVGAGI. The CDR3 spans 15 residues. V dropped 5 bases and J dropped 4 bases, with 17 bases sitting between them.

In its sample, this clone was seen once. V gene TRBV23-1 combines with J gene TRBJ2-5, with a weak D call TRBD2 (5 bases). TRBV23-1 is an open reading frame whose function is uncertain. The CDR3 contains 15 residues. Trimming cost V 0 bases and J 5 bases, with 13 bases left between them. CDR3 DNA: TGCGCCAGCAGTCAATCCCGGGGTTCAAGGGAGACCCAGTACTTC. Translating gives CASSQSRGSRETQYF.

This clone was observed many times. The CDR3 loop reads CASKSTGPRSYNSPLHF. CDR3 bases: TGTGCCAGCAAAAGCACAGGACCTCGCTCCTATAATTCACCCCTCCACTTT. The chain carries TRBV28 and TRBJ1-6; perhaps TRBD1 as D (5 bases). Germline CDR1 reads MDHEN; CDR2 reads SYDVKM. The CDR3 extends over 17 amino acids. V gave up 7 bases and J gave up 0 bases, with 16 bases separating them.

The chain carries TRBV19 and TRBJ2-7, with TRBD2 as a possible D gene (6 bases). The CDR3 runs 14 residues. Per the germline V gene, CDR1 is LNHDA and CDR2 is SQIVND (reference sequence). Trimming cost V 6 bases and J 0 bases, with 12 bases left between them. As DNA, the CDR3 is TGTGCCAGTAGCCCCCAACTAGCCTCCTACGAGCAGTACTTC. Translation gives CASSPQLASYEQYF. Variable domain in full (rest from reference TRBV19 and TRBJ2-7): DGGITQSPKYLFRKEGQNVTLSCEQNLNHDAMYWYRQDPGQGLRLIYYSQIVNDFQKGDIAEGYSVSREKKESFPLTVTSAQKNPTAFYLCASSPQLASYEQYFGPGTRLTVT.

This clone was detected only once. The chain carries TRBV6-5 and TRBJ2-7, with 7 nucleotides matching TRBD2. The CDR3 totals 14 residues. In germline, CDR1 is MNHEY, CDR2 SVGAGI. J lost 3 bases, V lost 0 bases, and 2 bases had no gene match. The CDR3 spells CASSYSTSSYEQYF. DNA for the CDR3: TGTGCCAGCAGTTACTCGACTAGCAGCTACGAGCAGTACTTC.

In regard to this clone: At the DNA level, this CDR3 is encoded by other sequences in the same sample as well. The gene calls are TRBV5-6 and TRBJ2-1, with 7 bases lining up with TRBD2. The J segment lost 4 bases and the V segment lost 1 base, leaving 2 bases of the junction unmatched. Germline values: CDR1 SGHDT, CDR2 YYEEEE. The CDR3 loop spans 14 amino acids. The chain's CDR3 is CASSLPGGYNEQFF. The CDR3 nucleotides are TGTGCCAGCAGCTTGCCGGGAGGTTACAATGAGCAGTTCTTC.

V and J are TRBV5-4 and TRBJ2-7, with 12 bases lining up with TRBD1. J gave up 7 bases and V 4 bases, and 3 bases lay outside the gene matches. CDR3 length equals 13 residues. CDR1 and CDR2 (germline): SGHNT, YYREEE (reference sequence). Here the CDR3 reads CASSRDRGREQYF. CDR3 in DNA: TGTGCCAGCAGCAGGGACAGGGGGCGTGAGCAGTACTTC.

The genes are TRBV2 and TRBJ2-7; 7 bases align to TRBD1. The V and J ends lost 9 bases and 0 bases, in that order; junction bases with no gene match: 5. The CDR3 spans 13 residues. The V gene's germline CDR1 is SNHLY and CDR2 FYNNEI. This CDR3 reads CASMGQTSYEQYF. For the CDR3, the DNA is TGTGCCAGTATGGGACAGACCTCCTACGAGCAGTACTTC.

The chain has TRBV6-4 and TRBJ2-7; D may correspond to TRBD1 or TRBD2 (5 bases each). V was clipped by 2 bases and J by 5 bases, with 16 bases between them. Germline CDR1 and CDR2: MRHNA and SNTAGT. There are 15 residues in the CDR3. CDR3 DNA: TGTGCCAGCAGTGACCTGAGGGGCGCTAACAACGAGCAGTACTTC. It translates to CASSDLRGANNEQYF.

This chain uses TRBV11-2 with TRBJ2-1; no definite D call. In germline, CDR1 is SGHAT, CDR2 FQNNGV. V lost 6 bases to trimming and J lost 7 bases, with 13 bases between them. The CDR3 length is 13 residues. CDR3 residues: CASSRRAVNEQFF. CDR3 sequence (DNA): TGTGCCAGCAGTCGCCGGGCCGTTAATGAGCAGTTCTTC. The variable domain in full, with the rest retrieved from reference TRBV11-2 and TRBJ2-1, is EAGVAQSPRYKIIEKRQSVAFWCNPISGHATLYWYQQILGQGPKLLIQFQNNGVVDDSQLPKDRFSAERLKGVDSTLKIQPAKLEDSAVYLCASSRRAVNEQFFGPGTRLTVL.

The V gene is TRBV5-1, the J gene TRBJ2-7; D is unresolved. The V end lost 7 bases, the J end lost 5 bases, and 13 bases lay between the germline ends. The V gene's germline CDR1 is SGHRS and CDR2 YFSETQ. This CDR3 is built from 12 residues. The CDR3 sequence is CASSPTTNEQYF. DNA for the CDR3: TGCGCCAGCTCGCCCACCACTAACGAGCAGTACTTC.

With regard to this clone: This sample includes further DNA sequences coding for the same CDR3. The rearrangement joins TRBV5-1 to TRBJ2-5, with D possibly TRBD1 on 7 matching bases. CDR3 length: 13 residues. With 4 bases removed from V and 3 bases from J, the gap between germline ends came to 10 bases. Germline CDR1 is SGHRS and CDR2 is YFSETQ. The CDR3 protein is CASSRRGEETQYF. For the CDR3, the DNA is TGCGCCAGCAGCCGCAGGGGGGAAGAGACCCAGTACTTC. Together with reference TRBV5-1 and TRBJ2-5, the CDR3 gives the full variable domain: KAGVTQTPRYLIKTRGQQVTLSCSPISGHRSVSWYQQTPGQGLQFLFEYFSETQRNKGNFPGRFSGRQFSNSRSEMNVSTLELGDSALYLCASSRRGEETQYFGPGTRLLVL.

This clone was detected only once. V gene TRBV5-6 combines with J gene TRBJ1-5, with 8 bases identical to TRBD1. The CDR3 is 15 amino acids. V trimming: 0 bases; J trimming: 7 bases; junction bases outside the gene matches: 6. Per the germline V gene, CDR1 is SGHDT and CDR2 is YYEEEE. CDR3 residues: CASSLGTGRGQPQHF. The DNA of the CDR3 is TGTGCCAGCAGCTTGGGGACAGGGCGAGGGCAGCCCCAGCATTTT.